The rows below give T cell receptor beta chains drawn from one sample of a study of regulatory T cells in long-lasting Graves disease. Each CDR3 protein gets one entry after TCRdb re-called the multiplex PCR reads with MiXCR. The table has 600,000 to 650,000 distinct CDR3 sequences, 16% seen once. These data were likewise used in another study, on T cells in Graves' hyperthyroidism and ophthalmopathy.

The material was peripheral blood mononuclear cells (PBMCs), obtained at new diagnosis, from a patient treated with antithyroid drugs. The receptor set was obtained from a woman aged 25 to 39 with Graves disease. Each CDR3 is given with its conserved first and last residue. The order of the fields is CDR3 protein, CDR3 DNA, CDR3 length, J gene, V gene, D gene, clone size. D genes are given only for firm matches. Not every row has a clone size; where given, it reads once, few, many or a size class.

CDR3aa: CATKQPGQGYGYTF
CDR3nt: TGTGCCACCAAACAGCCGGGACAGGGATATGGCTACACCTTC
len: 14
j_gene: TRBJ1-2
v_gene: TRBV27
d_gene: TRBD1
abundance: many

CDR3aa: CSARDRGYNQPQHF
CDR3nt: TGCAGTGCTAGGGACAGGGGGTACAATCAGCCCCAGCATTTT
len: 14
j_gene: TRBJ1-5
v_gene: TRBV20-1
d_gene: TRBD1
abundance: .

CDR3aa: CASSPSGGNSYNEQFF
CDR3nt: TGTGCCAGCTCACCTTCCGGGGGTAACTCCTACAATGAGCAGTTCTTC
len: 16
j_gene: TRBJ2-1
v_gene: TRBV18
d_gene: .
abundance: .

CDR3aa: CATSRRKAGASTDTQYF
CDR3nt: TGTGCCACCAGTAGGCGCAAAGCGGGAGCTAGCACAGATACGCAGTATTTT
len: 17
j_gene: TRBJ2-3
v_gene: TRBV24-1
d_gene: TRBD2
abundance: .

CDR3aa: CASSRTGVRYGYTF
CDR3nt: TGTGCCAGCAGCAGGACAGGGGTTCGTTATGGCTACACCTTC
len: 14
j_gene: TRBJ1-2
v_gene: TRBV7-9
d_gene: TRBD1
abundance: .

CDR3aa: CASSLVGVVSNEQFF
CDR3nt: TGTGCCAGCAGCTTGGTTGGGGTAGTAAGCAATGAGCAGTTCTTC
len: 15
j_gene: TRBJ2-1
v_gene: TRBV5-5
d_gene: .
abundance: few

CDR3aa: CASRRRENTGELFF
CDR3nt: TGTGCCAGTCGCCGGCGGGAAAACACCGGGGAGCTGTTTTTT
len: 14
j_gene: TRBJ2-2
v_gene: TRBV19
d_gene: .
abundance: few

CDR3aa: CASSRPGQDTGELFF
CDR3nt: TGTGCCAGCTCAAGACCGGGACAGGACACCGGGGAGCTGTTTTTT
len: 15
j_gene: TRBJ2-2
v_gene: TRBV18
d_gene: TRBD1
abundance: few

CDR3aa: CASTPSGSATYEQYF
CDR3nt: TGTGCCAGCACCCCTAGCGGGAGTGCCACCTACGAGCAGTACTTC
len: 15
j_gene: TRBJ2-7
v_gene: TRBV12-3/TRBV12-4
d_gene: TRBD2
abundance: many

CDR3aa: CASSEWGEQYF
CDR3nt: TGTGCCAGCAGTGAGTGGGGCGAGCAGTACTTC
len: 11
j_gene: TRBJ2-7
v_gene: TRBV25-1
d_gene: .
abundance: few

CDR3aa: CASDVHWGSEAFF
CDR3nt: TGTGCCAGCGATGTGCATTGGGGTTCAGAGGCTTTCTTT
len: 13
j_gene: TRBJ1-1
v_gene: TRBV28
d_gene: .
abundance: many

CDR3aa: CASSLLPGTQYF
CDR3nt: TGTGCCAGCAGTTTATTACCCGGTACGCAGTATTTT
len: 12
j_gene: TRBJ2-3
v_gene: TRBV27
d_gene: .
abundance: .

CDR3aa: CASSFPDRVSETQYF
CDR3nt: TGTGCCAGCAGTTTCCCCGACAGGGTTAGTGAGACCCAGTACTTC
len: 15
j_gene: TRBJ2-5
v_gene: TRBV28
d_gene: TRBD1
abundance: many

CDR3aa: CASSFDRGEQYF
CDR3nt: TGTGCCAGCAGCTTCGATCGGGGCGAGCAGTACTTC
len: 12
j_gene: TRBJ2-7
v_gene: TRBV7-2
d_gene: .
abundance: many

CDR3aa: CASSLVDRPNYGYTF
CDR3nt: TGTGCCAGCAGTTTAGTTGACAGACCTAACTATGGCTACACCTTC
len: 15
j_gene: TRBJ1-2
v_gene: TRBV12-3/TRBV12-4
d_gene: .
abundance: many

CDR3aa: CASSFGDSSYGYTF
CDR3nt: TGTGCCAGTAGTTTCGGGGACAGCTCCTATGGCTACACCTTC
len: 14
j_gene: TRBJ1-2
v_gene: TRBV19
d_gene: TRBD1
abundance: .

CDR3aa: CASSPPGSLAKNIQYF
CDR3nt: TGTGCCAGCTCACCACCGGGCTCCCTAGCCAAAAACATTCAGTACTTC
len: 16
j_gene: TRBJ2-4
v_gene: TRBV18
d_gene: .
abundance: .

CDR3aa: CASSFGQPVIEQYF
CDR3nt: TGTGCCAGCAGTTTTGGACAACCGGTCATCGAGCAGTACTTC
len: 14
j_gene: TRBJ2-7
v_gene: TRBV27
d_gene: .
abundance: .

CDR3aa: CASSTGWTGELFF
CDR3nt: TGCGCCAGCTCTACAGGGTGGACCGGGGAGCTGTTTTTT
len: 13
j_gene: TRBJ2-2
v_gene: TRBV10-1
d_gene: .
abundance: .

CDR3aa: CASSLTGVNEKLFF
CDR3nt: TGTGCCAGCAGTTTGACAGGAGTTAATGAAAAACTGTTTTTT
len: 14
j_gene: TRBJ1-4
v_gene: TRBV28
d_gene: .
abundance: many

CDR3aa: CASSYGVGADTQYF
CDR3nt: TGTGCCAGCAGCTACGGGGTGGGGGCAGATACGCAGTATTTT
len: 14
j_gene: TRBJ2-3
v_gene: TRBV7-9
d_gene: .
abundance: many

CDR3aa: CASSTGASEQYF
CDR3nt: TGTGCCAGCAGTACAGGGGCCTCCGAGCAGTACTTC
len: 12
j_gene: TRBJ2-7
v_gene: TRBV28
d_gene: TRBD1
abundance: many

CDR3aa: CASSPGGASNEQFF
CDR3nt: TGTGCCAGCAGCCCAGGGGGTGCGTCCAATGAGCAGTTCTTC
len: 14
j_gene: TRBJ2-1
v_gene: TRBV28
d_gene: TRBD1
abundance: many

CDR3aa: CASSQAGLAGGPDAKNIQYF
CDR3nt: TGTGCCAGCAGCCAAGCGGGACTAGCGGGAGGGCCGGATGCCAAAAACATTCAGTACTTC
len: 20
j_gene: TRBJ2-4
v_gene: TRBV3-1
d_gene: TRBD2
abundance: once

CDR3aa: CASSHGRNSNQPQHF
CDR3nt: TGTGCCAGCAGCCACGGACGGAATAGCAATCAGCCCCAGCATTTT
len: 15
j_gene: TRBJ1-5
v_gene: TRBV7-9
d_gene: .
abundance: .

CDR3aa: CASSPEHGYSGNTIYF
CDR3nt: TGTGCCAGCTCACCTGAGCATGGATACTCTGGAAACACCATATATTTT
len: 16
j_gene: TRBJ1-3
v_gene: TRBV18
d_gene: .
abundance: few

CDR3aa: CASSQDQTTQETQYF
CDR3nt: TGTGCCAGCAGCCAAGATCAAACGACCCAAGAGACCCAGTACTTC
len: 15
j_gene: TRBJ2-5
v_gene: TRBV3-1
d_gene: .
abundance: .

CDR3aa: CATSDLKGGLGETQYF
CDR3nt: TGTGCCACCAGTGATTTGAAGGGGGGGCTGGGAGAGACCCAGTACTTC
len: 16
j_gene: TRBJ2-5
v_gene: TRBV24-1
d_gene: .
abundance: many

CDR3aa: CASNEGGRYNEQFF
CDR3nt: TGTGCCAGTAACGAGGGAGGGCGGTACAATGAGCAGTTCTTC
len: 14
j_gene: TRBJ2-1
v_gene: TRBV19
d_gene: TRBD2
abundance: .

CDR3aa: CASSVDEAPNSYEQYF
CDR3nt: TGTGCCAGCAGCGTAGATGAAGCGCCTAACTCCTACGAGCAGTACTTC
len: 16
j_gene: TRBJ2-7
v_gene: TRBV9
d_gene: .
abundance: few

CDR3aa: CASSYDREGQPQHF
CDR3nt: TGTGCCAGCAGTTACGACAGGGAGGGACAGCCCCAGCATTTT
len: 14
j_gene: TRBJ1-5
v_gene: TRBV27
d_gene: TRBD1
abundance: many

CDR3aa: CSARGWETQYF
CDR3nt: TGCAGTGCTAGGGGCTGGGAGACCCAGTACTTC
len: 11
j_gene: TRBJ2-5
v_gene: TRBV20-1
d_gene: .
abundance: many

CDR3aa: CSAQTSGIDQYF
CDR3nt: TGCAGTGCGCAAACTAGCGGGATCGACCAGTACTTC
len: 12
j_gene: TRBJ2-7
v_gene: TRBV20-1
d_gene: TRBD2
abundance: .

CDR3aa: CASSDLTGTSGSYSNEQFF
CDR3nt: TGTGCCAGCAGCGATCTAACCGGGACTAGCGGGAGTTATAGCAATGAGCAGTTCTTC
len: 19
j_gene: TRBJ2-1
v_gene: TRBV3-1
d_gene: TRBD2
abundance: .

CDR3aa: CASSLSSTSGRAGRQETQYF
CDR3nt: TGTGCCAGCAGCTTATCCTCAACTAGCGGGAGGGCCGGGCGGCAAGAGACCCAGTACTTC
len: 20
j_gene: TRBJ2-5
v_gene: TRBV7-2
d_gene: TRBD2
abundance: .

CDR3aa: CASKRREGDGSIEAFF
CDR3nt: TGTGCCAGTAAAAGGAGAGAGGGGGACGGTTCGATTGAAGCTTTCTTT
len: 16
j_gene: TRBJ1-1
v_gene: TRBV19
d_gene: .
abundance: few